The sequence of this TCR beta chain was determined in a study of T cells in women clearing cervical HPV infection. Profiling relied on immunoSEQ multiplex PCR, and the TCRdb table lists in-frame clones only, not all of them. This listing includes roughly 20,000 clones. This CDR3 has 12 residues. Germline V gene sequence: CDR1 GTSNPN, CDR2 SVGIG (reference sequence). V lost 5 bases, J lost 4 bases, and 5 bases stayed unmatched. Concerning this clone: The read gets to within 3 residues of the CDR3 end, and the germline J gene fills in the rest.

The source is a woman between 18 and 70 years old with a cervical HPV16 infection that either progressed to CIN3+ or cleared (not recorded which). Input material: blood buffy coat. The V call is TRBV30, the J call TRBJ2-7; 7 bases agree with TRBD1. The CDR3 is CAWGDRYYEQYF. The sequenced part of the CDR3 DNA is TGTGCCTGGGGGGACAGATATTACGAG.